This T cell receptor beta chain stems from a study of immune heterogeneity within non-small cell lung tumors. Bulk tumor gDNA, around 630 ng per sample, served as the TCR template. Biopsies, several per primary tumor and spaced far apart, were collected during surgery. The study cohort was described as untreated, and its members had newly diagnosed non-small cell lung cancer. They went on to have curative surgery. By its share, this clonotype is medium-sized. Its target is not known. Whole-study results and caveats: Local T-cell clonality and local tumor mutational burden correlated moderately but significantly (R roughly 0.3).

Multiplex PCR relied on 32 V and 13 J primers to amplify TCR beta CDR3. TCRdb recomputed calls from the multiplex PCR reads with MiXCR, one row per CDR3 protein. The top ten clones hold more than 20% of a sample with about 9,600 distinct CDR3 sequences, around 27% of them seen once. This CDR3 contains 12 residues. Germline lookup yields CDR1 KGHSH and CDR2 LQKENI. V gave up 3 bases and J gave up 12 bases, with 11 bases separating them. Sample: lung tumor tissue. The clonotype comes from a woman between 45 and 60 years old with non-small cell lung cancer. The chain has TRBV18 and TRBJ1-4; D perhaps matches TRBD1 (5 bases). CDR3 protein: CASSPNLGELFF. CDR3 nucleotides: TGTGCCAGCTCACCCAACCTAGGGGAACTGTTTTTT.